The following is a TCR beta chain sequence with its context. This specimen belongs to a study of cytomegalovirus exposure and HLA in healthy donors. This CDR3 has 12 residues. V lost 6 bases to trimming and J lost 9 bases, with 12 bases between them. Germline values: CDR1 GTSNPN, CDR2 SVGIG (reference sequence). The study ran its PCR with 60 Vbeta and 13 Jbeta primers. Data came from immunoSEQ multiplex PCR; TCRdb stores just in-frame clones and leaves some out. The sample shows approximately 100,000 clones, about three quarters of them seen only once. The sequencing sample was made of PBMCs. The clonotype originates from a woman aged 40 to 50 in good health and CMV-seropositive. The chain recombines TRBV30 with TRBJ1-6; a weak D match, TRBD1 (6 bases). CDR3 sequence (DNA): TGTGCCTGCCGGGGGGCGGGTTCACCCCTCCACTTT. Translation: CACRGAGSPLHF.